Each of the 14 T cell receptor beta chains below was sequenced from the same sample in a study of blood T cells in healthy people across ages. Then a second PCR, running roughly 7 to 11 cycles, was carried out with a sample-barcoded 5' primer and a J-beta primer mix. One entry per CDR3 protein results from TCRdb running MiXCR on the 5' RACE reads. The repertoire includes 800,000 to 900,000 distinct CDR3 sequences, roughly 60% of them detected once, and roughly a quarter sits in the top ten. The material sequenced was blood. The receptors stem from a man aged 30-40 years in good health.

The V call is TRBV29-1, the J call TRBJ2-5, with 9 positions matching TRBD1. The CDR3 contains 13 residues. V lost 7 bases, J lost 5 bases, and 8 bases stayed unmatched. The germline gives CDR1 SQVTM, CDR2 ANQGSEA. The CDR3 DNA is TGCAGCGCACATACAGGGGGCCTGGAGACCCAGTACTTC. As protein: CSAHTGGLETQYF.

The V gene is TRBV12-3 or TRBV12-4, the J gene TRBJ1-1; D is possibly TRBD1 (5 bases). V shed 1 base and J shed 0 bases, with 9 bases lying between them. There are 15 residues in the CDR3. The CDR3 is CASSLVGTLNTEAFF. The DNA for the CDR3 is TGTGCCAGCAGTTTAGTTGGGACGTTGAACACTGAAGCTTTCTTT.

J is TRBJ1-1 and V is TRBV9, with D uncertain. This CDR3 has 14 residues. Trimming stripped 0 bases from V and 4 bases from J, with 10 bases between. In germline, CDR1 is SGDLS, CDR2 YYNGEE. This CDR3 is CASSVDGVATEAFF. The CDR3, as DNA: TGTGCCAGCAGCGTAGACGGGGTTGCCACTGAAGCTTTCTTT.

There are a few counts of this clonotype. J is TRBJ1-2 and V is TRBV6-5, with a tentative D call TRBD1 (6 bases). This CDR3 spans 13 amino acids. Germline CDR1 and CDR2: MNHEY and SVGAGI. Trimming stripped 4 bases from V and 4 bases from J, with 10 bases between. The CDR3 loop reads CASSSSDSYGYTF. The CDR3, as DNA: TGTGCCAGCAGTTCCTCGGACAGCTATGGCTACACCTTC.

A note on this clonotype: Germline is not matched at one junction end, which may reflect a read error. This chain links TRBV6-6 with TRBJ2-1, with 8 nucleotides matching TRBD2. Germline CDR1 and CDR2: MNHNY and SVGAGI (reference sequence). This CDR3 is built from 16 residues. Written as DNA, the CDR3 is TGTGCCGGATCTATCGGCGGGGGGCCATCCTACGATGAGCAGTTCTTC. Its translation is CAGSIGGGPSYDEQFF.

The genes are TRBV6-2 or TRBV6-3 and TRBJ2-5; 8 bases line up with TRBD1. The V gene's germline CDR1 is MNHEY and CDR2 SVGEGT. The CDR3 consists of 15 residues. With V trimmed by 6 bases and J by 4 bases, 10 bases remained unmatched. CDR3 amino acids: CASSSGQGGPETQYF. The CDR3 bases are TGTGCCAGCAGCTCAGGACAGGGAGGTCCAGAGACCCAGTACTTC.

This clonotype was counted between two and nine times. The chain employs TRBV6-2 or TRBV6-3 and TRBJ2-7; D might be TRBD1 (6 bases). This CDR3 has 14 residues. Germline V gene lookup returns CDR1 MNHEY and CDR2 SVGEGT. V was clipped by 2 bases and J by 3 bases, with 11 bases between them. CDR3 region: CASSYLEGGYEQYF. The CDR3 DNA follows: TGTGCCAGCAGTTACCTGGAAGGGGGCTACGAGCAGTACTTC.

The chain couples TRBV27 to TRBJ2-4; D unresolved. The DNA end favors TRBJ2-7, so the J call may be wrong. CDR1 is MNHEY, CDR2 SMNVEV, per germline (reference sequence). The CDR3 is 14 residues long. As DNA, the CDR3 is TGTGCCAGCAGTTTATCGTGGGCCCGCTACGAGCAGTACTTC. The encoded protein is CASSLSWARYEQYF.

The chain combines TRBV25-1 with TRBJ1-2; 11 bases map to TRBD1. V shed 0 bases and J 6 bases; nucleotides not matched to a gene: 3. The germline V gene encodes CDR1 MGHDK and CDR2 SYGVNS. The length of the CDR3 is 15 residues. CDR3 region: CASSEYGQGAHGYTF. In DNA, the CDR3 is TGTGCCAGCAGTGAATATGGACAGGGGGCCCATGGCTACACCTTC.

Comments on this clonotype: One junction end disagrees with the germline gene, perhaps due to a read error. The V gene is TRBV7-6, the J gene TRBJ2-1; a weak D match, TRBD2 (6 bases). Looked up from germline, CDR1 is SGHVS and CDR2 is FNYEAQ. The CDR3 consists of 14 residues. The CDR3 is CASSLGGLFNEQFF. CDR3 in DNA: TGTGCCAGCAGTTTAGGAGGGTTGTTCAATGAGCAGTTCTTC.

The chain couples TRBV24-1 to TRBJ2-7; D is possibly TRBD1 (5 bases). Germline V gives CDR1 KGHDR, CDR2 SFDVKD. With 6 bases removed from V and 10 bases from J, the gap between germline ends came to 12 bases. The CDR3 is 11 residues long. The CDR3 DNA sequence: TGTGCCACCAGTAATCTTTGGGGCCAGTACTTC. The encoded protein is CATSNLWGQYF.

This chain uses TRBV4-3 with TRBJ2-4; the D call may be TRBD1 or TRBD2 (5 bases each). This CDR3 has 15 residues. Germline CDR1 LGHNA, CDR2 YSLEER. Trimming cost V 2 bases and J 2 bases, with 10 bases left between them. CDR3 loop: CASSQRDGPKNIQYF. The CDR3 region has the DNA TGCGCCAGCAGCCAAAGGGACGGACCCAAAAACATTCAGTACTTC.

J is TRBJ1-5 and V is TRBV4-3; D unclear. CDR1 LGHNA and CDR2 YSLEER come from the germline V gene. This CDR3 region has 15 residues. V was cut by 5 bases and J by 1 base, with 12 bases left in between. Here the CDR3 reads CASSSGWESNQPQHF. The CDR3, as DNA: TGCGCCAGCAGCTCCGGGTGGGAGAGCAATCAGCCCCAGCATTTT.

The chain is built from TRBV5-1 and TRBJ2-7, with 11 bases lining up with TRBD2. The V gene's germline CDR1 is SGHRS and CDR2 YFSETQ. J gave up 4 bases and V 4 bases, and 7 bases lay outside the gene matches. The CDR3 has 15 amino acids. The CDR3 loop reads CASSKLAGAYYEQYF. As DNA, the CDR3 is TGCGCCAGCAGCAAACTAGCGGGGGCCTATTACGAGCAGTACTTC.